Presented here are 13 T cell receptor beta chains from one specimen sequenced in a study of early T cells in non-severe SARS-CoV-2 infection. MiXCR, run by TCRdb on the 5' RACE reads, gives a single entry per CDR3 protein. Of 20,000 to 30,000 distinct CDR3 sequences in the sample, approximately 3.9% were seen once. The sequenced sample was whole blood. The receptors shown here come from an adult who was a healthcare worker with PCR-confirmed SARS-CoV-2 infection or an uninfected control (not recorded which).

This clonotype was recorded at least ten times. The rearrangement joins TRBV6-1 to TRBJ2-1, with TRBD1 identical over 8 bases. The CDR3 has 13 residues. J lost 6 bases, V lost 8 bases, and 6 bases had no gene match. Germline V gives CDR1 MNHNS, CDR2 SASEGT. CDR3 in DNA: TGTGCCAGCGGTGGACAGGGTATCAATGAGCAGTTCTTC. Protein: CASGGQGINEQFF.

There are many counts of this clonotype. V and J are TRBV7-2 and TRBJ2-2; 7 positions match TRBD1. The CDR3 extends over 20 amino acids. Losses at the gene ends were 5 bases for V and 3 bases for J; bases not matched to a gene: 21. Germline loops: CDR1 SGHTA, CDR2 FQGNSA. The DNA of the CDR3 is TGTGCCAGCAGCCCAGGCCCGGGTCATAGGGGGCGGTGGGACACCGGGGAGCTGTTTTTT. It encodes CASSPGPGHRGRWDTGELFF.

This clonotype was seen a few times. The chain combines TRBV7-2 with TRBJ2-1; 10 bases are shared with TRBD2. Germline CDR1 SGHTA, CDR2 FQGNSA. The CDR3 has 14 amino acids. The junction had 2 bases not matched to a gene; V was cut back by 2 bases and J by 7 bases. For the CDR3, the DNA is TGTGCCAGCAGCTTAATGGGACTAGCGAATGAGCAGTTCTTC. It translates to CASSLMGLANEQFF.

This clonotype was seen many times. V is TRBV6-6 and J is TRBJ1-6; D remains ambiguous. This CDR3 is built from 15 residues. The germline V gene has CDR1 MNHNY and CDR2 SVGAGI (reference sequence). V lost 6 bases and J lost 9, with 18 bases in between. For the CDR3, the DNA is TGTGCCAGCAGCCCCCGTGGGCAGGAGGCTTCACCCCTCCACTTT. Translation gives CASSPRGQEASPLHF.

Many counts were recorded for this clonotype. The chain has TRBV2 and TRBJ2-2; D is perhaps TRBD1 or TRBD2 (5 bases each). Germline lookup yields CDR1 SNHLY and CDR2 FYNNEI. Trimming pared 5 bases from V and 1 base from J, leaving 8 bases between. The CDR3 spans 14 residues. The CDR3 sequence is CASSWDRNTGELFF. In DNA form, the CDR3 reads TGTGCCAGCAGTTGGGACCGGAACACCGGGGAGCTGTTTTTT.

This clonotype has ten or more counts. This rearrangement joins TRBV4-2 to TRBJ2-5; 7 bases map to TRBD1. Germline CDR1 reads LGHNA; CDR2 reads YNFKEQ. The CDR3 runs to 14 residues. J gave up 2 bases and V 6 bases, and 6 bases lay outside the gene matches. The CDR3 sequence: CASRTGTGQETQYF. DNA of the CDR3: TGTGCCAGCAGGACAGGGACCGGTCAAGAGACCCAGTACTTC.

Ten or more counts support this clonotype. The gene calls are TRBV18 and TRBJ2-7, with D possibly being TRBD2 (5 bases). Per germline, CDR1 KGHSH and CDR2 LQKENI. V lost 3 bases and J 5 bases, leaving 17 bases between the germline ends. This CDR3 is built from 15 residues. The CDR3 DNA is TGTGCCAGCTCACCCCGGGAAGGGATCGGCGACGAGCAGTACTTC. Amino acid sequence: CASSPREGIGDEQYF.

The sample holds a few counts of this clonotype. This chain uses TRBV24-1 with TRBJ1-1; TRBD1 aligns across 8 bases. The CDR3 has 15 residues. Germline values: CDR1 KGHDR, CDR2 SFDVKD. Trimming at V came to 2 bases and at J to 3 bases, leaving 4 bases not matched to a gene. CDR3 bases: TGTGCCACCAGTGATTCGCAACAGGGGGACACTGAAGCTTTCTTT. It is translated as CATSDSQQGDTEAFF.

This clonotype occurred many times. This rearrangement joins TRBV30 to TRBJ1-6; the D gene is possibly TRBD1 (5 bases). CDR3 length: 12 residues. Trimming took off 1 base at V and 9 bases at J, with 7 bases between the two ends. Per the germline V gene, CDR1 is GTSNPN and CDR2 is SVGIG (reference sequence). CDR3 amino acids: CAWSGQPSPLHF. The DNA of the CDR3 is TGTGCCTGGAGTGGACAGCCTTCACCCCTCCACTTT.

The V and J genes are TRBV7-9 and TRBJ1-2, with no clear D. V lost 5 bases and J 2 bases, leaving 9 bases between the germline ends. Germline lookup yields CDR1 SEHNR and CDR2 FQNEAQ (reference sequence). The CDR3 sequence is 13 residues long. CDR3 residues: CASSHEVNYGYTF. CDR3 DNA: TGTGCCAGCAGCCACGAGGTGAACTATGGCTACACCTTC.

This clonotype was counted many times. This chain links TRBV29-1 with TRBJ2-7; 7 bases are shared with TRBD1. The trim removed 1 base at V and 3 bases at J, leaving 0 bases unmatched. The CDR3 contains 12 residues. Germline CDR1 reads SQVTM; CDR2 reads ANQGSEA. In DNA form, the CDR3 reads TGCAGCGTTGAAGGGGACAGCTACGAGCAGTACTTC. Translating it yields CSVEGDSYEQYF.

This clonotype has a count of ten or more. The chain links TRBV20-1 to TRBJ2-7, with unresolved D. Germline V gene data show CDR1 as DFQATT and CDR2 as SNEGSKA (reference sequence). The CDR3 runs 14 residues. Trimming shortened V by 0 bases and J by 5 bases, and 14 bases separated the two germline ends. The CDR3 here is CSARDLSGSHEQYF. The CDR3 DNA follows: TGCAGTGCTAGAGATCTCTCCGGGTCCCACGAGCAGTACTTC.

This clonotype was detected many times. The V and J genes are TRBV29-1 and TRBJ1-1; D not resolved. The CDR3 runs to 11 residues. V lost 5 bases and J 8 bases, leaving 12 bases between the germline ends. The V gene's germline CDR1 is SQVTM and CDR2 ANQGSEA. The CDR3 sequence: CSVNKVGEAFF. The CDR3 DNA sequence: TGCAGCGTTAACAAGGTGGGAGAAGCTTTCTTT.